The clone carrying this T cell receptor (beta chain) was seen at least ten times. The antigen remains undetermined. These data originate in a study of T cells after yellow fever vaccination. Study-wide results and limits: Though weaker, the secondary response peaked faster, on day 5 versus 15.

A single record per CDR3 protein comes from TCRdb applying MiXCR to the 5' RACE reads. The data hold roughly 330,000 distinct CDR3 sequences, with approximately 3.9% observed a single time. Germline V gene sequence: CDR1 MDHEN, CDR2 SYDVKM. CDR3 length equals 13 residues. V was cut by 11 bases and J by 2 bases, with 15 bases left in between. The sequence came from a man aged 18-30 years who received the YFV17D yellow fever vaccine. This sequence joins TRBV28 and TRBJ2-5, with D unresolved. The sequencing here drew on PBMCs, taken 5 days after the yellow fever booster vaccination. DNA of the CDR3: TGTGCCGGGCAATCCAGGCAGCAAGAGACCCAGTACTTC. Translating it yields CAGQSRQQETQYF.